The T cell receptor (beta chain) under discussion was sequenced for a study of blood T cells in healthy people across ages. Study results and caveats: Observed TCR beta diversity showed a strong correlation with the percentage of naive T cells as measured by flow cytometry.

CDR1 SGDLS and CDR2 YYNGEE come from the germline V gene. The CDR3 has 12 residues. This clonotype was seen many times. What it binds is not known. Its ends do not fully match the called genes, so a read error is possible. For the second PCR, which ran for about 6 to 12 cycles, a sample-barcoded 5' primer and a J-beta primer mix were used. Each CDR3 protein gets one entry after TCRdb re-called the 5' RACE reads with MiXCR. The repertoire holds approximately 1.5 million distinct CDR3 sequences, with roughly a third as singletons. The TCR was taken from a woman in her thirties in good health. The rearrangement joins TRBV9 to TRBJ1-6; unclear D gene. Sample: blood. CDR3 nucleotides: TGTGCCAGCAGCACCTATGATTCACCCCTCCACTTT. Its protein is CASSTYDSPLHF.